The entry that follows covers one TCR beta chain sequence. What it recognizes is unknown. This specimen belongs to a study of siplizumab effects on memory and regulatory T cells. Study results and limitations: A small minority of alloreactive clones were mapped to unstimulated subsets. Naive T cell populations appeared to exhibit greater diversity than memory cells and appeared to be major alloresponse contributors. Assignment of a naive or memory phenotype failed for roughly 80-95% of the proliferating CD4+ or CD8+ clones. Among sequences traceable to unstimulated CD4+ memory cells, alloreactive ones were significantly reduced by siplizumab.

Sequencing used immunoSEQ multiplex PCR; TCRdb keeps in-frame clones, though not all of them. The sample has approximately 90,000 clones; roughly 94% are singletons. With 4 bases clipped from V and 6 bases from J, the junction kept 10 bases outside the gene matches. The CDR3 has 15 residues. Germline V gene data show CDR1 as SGHTA and CDR2 as FQGNSA. This receptor was taken from a human donor in good health. The rearrangement joins TRBV7-2 to TRBJ2-7, with 9 bases aligning to TRBD1. Sequenced input: non-Treg CD4+ T cells sorted from blood. CDR3 loop: CASSSGQGSPSEQYF. CDR3 nucleotide sequence: TGTGCCAGCAGCTCGGGACAGGGAAGTCCTAGCGAGCAGTACTTC.